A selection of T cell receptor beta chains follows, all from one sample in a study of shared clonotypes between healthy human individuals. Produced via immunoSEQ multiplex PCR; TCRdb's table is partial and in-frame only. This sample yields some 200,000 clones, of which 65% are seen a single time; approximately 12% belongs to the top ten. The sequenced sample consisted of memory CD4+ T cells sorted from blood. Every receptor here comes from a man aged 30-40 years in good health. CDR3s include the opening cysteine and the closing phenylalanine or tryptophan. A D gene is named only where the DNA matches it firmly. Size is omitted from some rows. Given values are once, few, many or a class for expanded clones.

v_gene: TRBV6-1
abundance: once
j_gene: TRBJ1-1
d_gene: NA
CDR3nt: TGTGCCAGCAGGGAGATTTTCAGCACTGAAGCTTTCTTT
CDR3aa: CASREIFSTEAFF

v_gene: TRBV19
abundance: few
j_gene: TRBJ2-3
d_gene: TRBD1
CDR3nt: TGTGCCAGTAAACAGGGGAATCAGCGCACAGATACGCAGTATTTT
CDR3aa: CASKQGNQRTDTQYF

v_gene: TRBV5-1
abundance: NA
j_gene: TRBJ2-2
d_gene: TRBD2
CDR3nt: TGCGCCAGCAGCTCTGGACTAGCGGGACCGAACACCGGGGAACTGTTTTTT
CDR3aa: CASSSGLAGPNTGELFF

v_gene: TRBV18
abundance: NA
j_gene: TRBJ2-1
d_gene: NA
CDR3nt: TGTGCCAGCTCACCACGTGCAGGCGGGGATGAGCAGTTCTTC
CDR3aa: CASSPRAGGDEQFF

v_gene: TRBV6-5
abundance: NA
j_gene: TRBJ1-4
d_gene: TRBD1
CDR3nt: TGTGCCAGCAGTCCTTCGGACAGGGGAAGTGAAAAACTGTTTTTT
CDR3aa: CASSPSDRGSEKLFF

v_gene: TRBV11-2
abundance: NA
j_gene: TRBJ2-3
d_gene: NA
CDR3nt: TGTGCCAGCAGCACCCCGTACACAGATACGCAGTATTTT
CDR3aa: CASSTPYTDTQYF

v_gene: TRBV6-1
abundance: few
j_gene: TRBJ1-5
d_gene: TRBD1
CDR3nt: TGTGCCAGCAGTGAATCGTCCGGGACAGGGTATCAGCCCCAGCATTTT
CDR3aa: CASSESSGTGYQPQHF

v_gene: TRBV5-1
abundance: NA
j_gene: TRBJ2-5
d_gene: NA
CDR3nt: TGCGCCAGCAGCCCGGGGCTAACCCCCCAAGAGACCCAGTACTTC
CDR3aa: CASSPGLTPQETQYF

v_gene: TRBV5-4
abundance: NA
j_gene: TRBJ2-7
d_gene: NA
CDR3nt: TGTGCCAGCAGCCCACAGGGAAAACATCGCGAGCAGTACTTC
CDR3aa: CASSPQGKHREQYF

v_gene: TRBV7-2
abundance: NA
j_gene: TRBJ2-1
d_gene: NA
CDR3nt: TGTGCCAGCAGCTTAGATCCCCTCCTAGGGGGCAATGAGCAGTTCTTC
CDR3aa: CASSLDPLLGGNEQFF

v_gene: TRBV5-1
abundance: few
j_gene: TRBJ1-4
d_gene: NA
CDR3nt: TGCGCCAGCAGCTCCGGGCCTAATGAAAAACTGTTTTTT
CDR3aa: CASSSGPNEKLFF

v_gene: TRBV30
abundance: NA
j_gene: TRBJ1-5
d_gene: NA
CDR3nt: TGTGCCTGGAGTGGGACGGCGGGATCGCTGCATTTT
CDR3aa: CAWSGTAGSLHF

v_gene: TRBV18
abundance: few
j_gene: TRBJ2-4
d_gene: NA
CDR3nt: TGTGCCAGCTCCGGCAAAAACATTCAGTACTTC
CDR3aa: CASSGKNIQYF

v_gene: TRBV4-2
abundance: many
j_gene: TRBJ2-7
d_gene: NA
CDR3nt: TGTGCCAGCAGCCCCCAGACTCGAACCTACGAGCAGTACTTC
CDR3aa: CASSPQTRTYEQYF

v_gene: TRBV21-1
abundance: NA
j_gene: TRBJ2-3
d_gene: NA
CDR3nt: TGTGCCAGCAGTAATAGACTAGGACAGGGAAGCACAGATACGCAGTATTTT
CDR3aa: CASSNRLGQGSTDTQYF

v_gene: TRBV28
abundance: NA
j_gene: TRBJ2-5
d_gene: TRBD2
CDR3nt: TGTGCCAGCAGTTACCTAGCGGGAGTTAGAGAGACCCAGTACTTC
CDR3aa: CASSYLAGVRETQYF

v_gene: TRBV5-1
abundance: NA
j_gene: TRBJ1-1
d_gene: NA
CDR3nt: TGCGCCAGCAGCTTGGGCCCAGCCTCCTCGGAAGCTTTCTTT
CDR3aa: CASSLGPASSEAFF

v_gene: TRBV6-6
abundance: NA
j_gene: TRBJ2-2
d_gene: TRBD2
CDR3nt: TGTGCCAGCACCCCGCGGGGGTTCTCGAACACCGGGGAGCTGTTTTTT
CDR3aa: CASTPRGFSNTGELFF

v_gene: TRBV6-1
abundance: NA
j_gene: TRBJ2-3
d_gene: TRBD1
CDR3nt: TGTGCCAGCAGTCGGGGACAGGGGGCTGGAGATACGCAGTATTTT
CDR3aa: CASSRGQGAGDTQYF

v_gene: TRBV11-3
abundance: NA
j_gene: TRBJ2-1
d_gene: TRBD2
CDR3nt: TGTGCCAGCAGCTTAGGGGACTACGTCTACAATGAGCAGTTCTTC
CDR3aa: CASSLGDYVYNEQFF

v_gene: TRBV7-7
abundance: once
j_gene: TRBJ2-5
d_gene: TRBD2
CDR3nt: TGTGCTAGCAGCTTAGAGGGTAGCGGGAGTGAGACCCAGTACTTC
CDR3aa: CASSLEGSGSETQYF

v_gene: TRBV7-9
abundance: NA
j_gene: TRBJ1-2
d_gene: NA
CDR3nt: TGTGCCAGCAGCTTACGGGTTGGGGACTATGGCTACACCTTC
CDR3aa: CASSLRVGDYGYTF